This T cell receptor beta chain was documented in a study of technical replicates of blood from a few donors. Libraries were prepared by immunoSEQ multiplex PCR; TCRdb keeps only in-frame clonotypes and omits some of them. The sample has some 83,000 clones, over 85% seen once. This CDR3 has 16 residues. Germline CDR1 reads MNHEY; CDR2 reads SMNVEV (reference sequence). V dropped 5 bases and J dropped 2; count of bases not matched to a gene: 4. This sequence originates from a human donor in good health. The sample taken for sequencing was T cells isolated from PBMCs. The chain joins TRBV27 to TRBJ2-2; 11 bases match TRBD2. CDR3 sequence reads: CASSRLAGYNTGELFF. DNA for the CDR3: TGTGCCAGCAGTCGACTAGCGGGGTATAACACCGGGGAGCTGTTTTTT.